This T cell receptor (beta chain) stems from a study of T-cell reconstitution after alpha-beta-depleted transplantation in children. The TCRbeta library was prepared with unique molecular identifiers. Using its own MiXCR run on the PCR reads, TCRdb lists one record per CDR3 protein. The sample gives 200,000 or so distinct CDR3 sequences, 5% to 6.5% of which show up once; 4.5% is in the top ten. This clonotype showed up many times. This receptor was taken from a girl under two years old with combined immunodeficiency, due to receive a stem cell transplant. The sequences come from PBMCs, collected before TCRalphabeta/CD19-depleted stem cell transplant.

CDR3 amino acids: CASRVGAGTGELFF. The CDR3 DNA reads TGTGCCAGCAGAGTGGGGGCGGGGACCGGGGAGCTGTTTTTT. V and J are TRBV28 and TRBJ2-2; D may be TRBD1 or TRBD2 (6 bases each). CDR3 length: 14 amino acids. V gave up 6 bases and J gave up 5 bases, with 13 bases separating them. Germline values: CDR1 MDHEN, CDR2 SYDVKM.